This paragraph covers one TCR beta chain sequence. Its antigen specificity is not known. Base-call qualities are not available, and no considerably larger clone is one nucleotide away. The meaning of the sample's time point label: 6 months after combined kidney and bone marrow transplant. Transplants used related donors with nonmyeloablative bone marrow transplantation; mixed chimerism was transient in the human trials. Thawed PBMCs were FACS-sorted into unstimulated Tregs (CD4+CD25+CD127-), CD4+ non-Tregs (CD4+CD25-), CD4 cells and CD8 cells. The patients were several recipients of combined kidney and bone marrow transplants from the ITN036ST trial, and samples were available only from these trial subjects. Healthy control blood was separated into PBMCs by Ficoll density gradient and cryopreserved, and patient PBMCs were collected both before and after transplant. For TCRbeta CDR3 sequencing, genomic DNA was extracted from sorted cells using the QIAGEN DNeasy Blood and Tissue Kit. High-throughput TCRbeta CDR3 sequencing, including PCR amplification with bias correction and internal controls, was performed commercially through immunoSEQ. The original methods were these. Unique productive TCRbeta sequences were defined by CDR3 nucleotide sequence where primers matched, and otherwise by CDR3 amino acid sequence together with Vbeta and Jbeta genes. As a correction for sorting error, sequences shared between sorted populations at a frequency ratio of 2:1 or less were discarded, and the remaining shared sequences were assigned to the higher population. Sequences were defined as donor-reactive when expanded at least 5-fold in CFSE-low cells versus unstimulated cells and present at a frequency of at least 0.01% in CFSE-low cells. Jensen-Shannon divergence, calculated on the top 100 TCRbeta sequences ranked by frequency, was used to quantify repertoire divergence. For samples with multiple sequencing runs, sorting error was corrected in each run separately before the runs were combined. In its TCRdb copy, this immuneACCESS table keeps in-frame sequences only and misses some clones. Where compared with another copy, unresolved V genes explain less than half of these, and the others have no known cause. V, J and clone size were drawn from that table, and D and trimming were deduced from the DNA. A total of 65,000 or so clones appear in this sample, 87% of them only once. 3.5% to 4.5% of the sample lies in the top ten.

V and J are trimmed by 0 bases and 0 bases, and the gene matches miss 9 bases of the junction. CDR1 and CDR2, looked up from the germline V gene, are SGHRS and YFSETQ. From the cysteine through the phenylalanine, the CDR3 covers 17 amino acids. The CDR3 DNA has 51 bases and is translated from base 1. This record belongs to a study of Tregs in tolerant kidney transplant recipients (dated by TCRdb to about 2019). Regarding the complete study: The study applied TCRbeta sequencing to find donor-specific regulatory T cells before combined kidney and bone marrow transplantation and then followed those same cells after transplant.

On the study overall, not on this receptor specifically: In tolerant patients, the expansion of donor-specific Tregs was greater than global Treg expansion, suggesting that the expansion was antigen-driven rather than nonspecific. Biological reproducibility was not examined directly, but technical replication error appeared to be minimal. Because the study included only a small number of patients, the results must be confirmed in larger populations and under other immunosuppression protocols. Expanding Tregs with activated donor B cells appeared to identify the most biologically relevant and donor-specific TCRbeta repertoire. For some patients, the PCR primers changed as time went on, which meant samples from those patients could not be compared with one another at the nucleotide level.

This receptor was identified in a human patient who received a combined kidney and bone marrow transplant. In transplant recipients, some T cells may be of donor rather than host origin. The chain couples TRBV5-1 to TRBJ2-7, and 7 junctional nucleotides match TRBD1. Sequences were derived from CD4+ T cells from blood (PBMCs), sampled 6 months after the transplant. The DNA is TGCGCCAGCAGCTTGGCTGGGGACAGATTAAGCTCCTACGAGCAGTACTTC. The resulting protein is CASSLAGDRLSSYEQYF.